What follows are 15 T cell receptor delta chains derived from one specimen sequenced in a study of Vδ1+ human thymocytes. Study outcomes and limitations: Thymic TRG and TRD repertoires appeared highly polyclonal.

The template was reverse-transcribed extracted RNA. CDR3 amplicons came from multiplex PCR with pooled V-gene forward and constant-region reverse primers. TCRdb re-called the multiplex PCR reads with CATT. The sample includes under 30,000 delta-chain clones, about 7.4% seen only once; the top ten take approximately 1%. No cognate antigen is known for these TCRs. The sample comprised Vdelta1+ gamma-delta thymocytes from the thymus. Noted subset: FACS-sorted CD3+ TCRalphabeta- TCRVdelta1+ TCRVdelta2- thymocytes. These receptors were collected from a girl less than two years old who had congenital heart surgery.

The rearrangement uses TRDV1 and TRDJ1; no firm D call. Trimming left V 5 bases short and J 3 bases short, with 13 bases between. The CDR3 extends over 14 amino acids. Germline V lookup: CDR1 TSWWSYY, CDR2 QGS. The CDR3 loop is CALGPPEKPDKLIF. In DNA, the CDR3 is TGTGCTCTTGGGCCCCCCGAGAAGCCCGATAAACTCATCTTT.

Only a few counts were recorded for this clone. The chain carries TRDV1 and TRDJ1; D gene uncertain. The germline V gene has CDR1 TSWWSYY and CDR2 QGS. The CDR3 is 16 amino acids. Trimming left V 0 bases short and J 1 base short, with 12 bases between. This chain's CDR3 is CALGELEYRPTDKLIF. CDR3 DNA sequence: TGTGCTCTTGGGGAACTAGAGTATAGGCCCACCGATAAACTCATCTTT.

This clone has just a few counts. The V and J genes are TRDV1 and TRDJ1; 11 bases are shared with TRDD3. Germline CDR1 and CDR2: TSWWSYY and QGS. V lost 2 bases, J lost 10 bases, and 36 bases stayed unmatched. The CDR3 covers 24 residues. The CDR3, as DNA: TGTGCTCTTGGGGAATTCCGTCCTTCCTACGACCCAGGGGGCTGGGGGATACTCCCCCTAATACTCATCTTT. It is translated as CALGEFRPSYDPGGWGILPLILIF.

This rearrangement joins TRDV1 to TRDJ1; 10 positions match TRDD3. Germline trimming cut 3 bases from V and 0 bases from J; bases unmatched to any gene: 22. CDR1 is TSWWSYY, CDR2 QGS, per germline. The CDR3 is made up of 22 amino acids. The CDR3 here is CALGDRPDVRTGGFLYTDKLIF. CDR3 DNA sequence: TGTGCTCTTGGGGACCGTCCTGACGTTAGGACTGGGGGATTCCTGTACACCGATAAACTCATCTTT.

The J gene is TRDJ1, the V gene TRDV1; tentatively, D is TRDD3 (5 bases). Germline CDR1 reads TSWWSYY; CDR2 reads QGS. V gave up 0 bases and J gave up 2 bases, with 16 bases separating them. The CDR3 has 17 amino acids. CDR3 loop: CALGELTRHGVTDKLIF. The CDR3 nucleotides are TGTGCTCTTGGGGAACTTACCCGTCATGGGGTTACCGATAAACTCATCTTT.

In its sample, this clone was seen a few times. The V call is TRDV2, the J call TRDJ2; 7 bases fit TRDD2. Trimming at V came to 6 bases and at J to 0 bases, leaving 24 bases not matched to a gene. The CDR3 is 21 residues long. The V gene's germline CDR1 is GEAIGNYY and CDR2 EKD. The CDR3 coding sequence is TGTGCCTGTACCGAAGGGGTTTCCTACAAGAAGGTTTTAGCTTTGACAGCACAACTCTTCTTT. Protein product: CACTEGVSYKKVLALTAQLFF.

This clone has only a few counts. The J gene is TRDJ1, the V gene TRDV1; TRDD3 agrees at 10 bases. Trimming removed 5 bases from V and 5 bases from J; junction bases left unmatched: 17. The CDR3 covers 18 residues. The germline V gene encodes CDR1 TSWWSYY and CDR2 QGS. The CDR3 sequence is CALGHYPQLGDVVDKLIF. In nucleotides, the CDR3 is TGTGCTCTTGGGCACTACCCTCAACTGGGGGATGTGGTGGATAAACTCATCTTT.

There are a few counts of this clone. The chain carries TRDV1 and TRDJ1; the D gene could be TRDD2 or TRDD3 (6 bases each). V lost 3 bases and J lost 0, with 26 bases in between. Germline-derived CDR1 and CDR2 are TSWWSYY and QGS. The CDR3 length is 20 residues. The CDR3 sequence: CALGDTTSLNYWVHTDKLIF. The CDR3 coding sequence is TGTGCTCTTGGGGATACAACTTCCTTAAACTACTGGGTCCACACCGATAAACTCATCTTT.

This chain uses TRDV1 with TRDJ1; 9 positions match TRDD3. The CDR3 length is 18 residues. With 1 base clipped from V and 1 base from J, the junction kept 10 bases outside the gene matches. The germline V gene has CDR1 TSWWSYY and CDR2 QGS. DNA of the CDR3: TGTGCTCTTGGGGAACCCAGGGACTGGGGGACACGCACCGATAAACTCATCTTT. This encodes CALGEPRDWGTRTDKLIF.

This clone was counted a few times. This chain joins TRDV1 and TRDJ1; 13 positions match TRDD3. CDR3 length equals 28 residues. Trimming removed 11 bases from V and 1 base from J; junction bases left unmatched: 46. From germline, CDR1 is TSWWSYY and CDR2 QGS. The CDR3 loop reads CALTRSSYGPLLGDTRIPVSRCTDKLIF. CDR3 coding DNA: TGTGCTTTAACGCGATCTTCCTACGGCCCTTTACTGGGGGATACGCGTATCCCAGTTTCCCGGTGCACCGATAAACTCATCTTT.

No V gene was called, and the J gene is TRDJ1. The CDR3 sequence is 14 residues long. The CDR3 here is CSGDPTGYTDKLIF. Here the CDR3 DNA reads TGTTCCGGGGACCCGACGGGGTACACCGATAAACTCATCTTT.

With respect to this clone: This sample includes further DNA sequences coding for the same CDR3. The chain has TRDV1 and TRDJ1; TRDD3 matches at 10 bases. Germline V lookup: CDR1 TSWWSYY, CDR2 QGS. The trim removed 6 bases at V and 10 bases at J, leaving 20 bases unmatched. CDR3 length: 17 amino acids. The CDR3 spells CALGPSLPILGDRGLIF. The CDR3 region has the DNA TGTGCTCTTGGACCCAGCCTACCGATACTGGGGGATCGTGGACTCATCTTT.

The chain joins TRDV1 to TRDJ1; TRDD3 is a possible D gene (5 bases). Germline CDR1 is TSWWSYY and CDR2 is QGS. V dropped 5 bases and J dropped 0 bases, with 22 bases sitting between them. The CDR3 contains 18 residues. The CDR3, as DNA: TGTGCTCTTGGGATACACCCTCTGAGGGGGTTGTACACCGATAAACTCATCTTT. This sequence encodes CALGIHPLRGLYTDKLIF.

This clone was counted between two and nine times. The chain uses TRDV1 and TRDJ1; 12 positions agree with TRDD3. The CDR3 has 24 residues. Per germline, CDR1 TSWWSYY and CDR2 QGS. The trim removed 2 bases at V and 0 bases at J, leaving 25 bases unmatched. The CDR3 DNA follows: TGTGCTCTTGGGGAAACCCTGGCTCCTTCCTCAACTGGGGGATACTTGAGATACACCGATAAACTCATCTTT. Residues: CALGETLAPSSTGGYLRYTDKLIF.

This clone has just a few counts. The chain combines TRDV1 with TRDJ1; TRDD3 agrees at 13 bases. The V segment lost 3 bases and the J segment 1 base; nucleotides outside the gene matches: 29. This CDR3 spans 25 amino acids. The germline CDR1 and CDR2 sequences are TSWWSYY and QGS. The CDR3 coding sequence is TGTGCTCTTGGGGACTCCTTCTTCCTACTTCCGATTACTGGGGGATACGCTAGAAGCACCGATAAACTCATCTTT. It yields the protein CALGDSFFLLPITGGYARSTDKLIF.